This TCR beta chain was retrieved from a study of cytomegalovirus exposure and HLA in healthy donors. This table comes from immunoSEQ multiplex PCR, and its TCRdb copy is limited to in-frame clones, with some not included. The sample holds 150,000 to 200,000 clones, roughly 89% seen once. Germline values: CDR1 SGHTA, CDR2 FQGTGA. Trimming left V 5 bases short and J 8 bases short, with 15 bases between. The length of the CDR3 is 13 residues. Sequenced material: PBMCs. The sequence was obtained from a woman under 30 in good health and CMV-seropositive. The chain recombines TRBV7-3 with TRBJ1-2; D possibly corresponds to TRBD1 (5 bases). CDR3: CASSPGGSTGYTF. CDR3 nucleotide sequence: TGTGCCAGCAGCCCTGGGGGGAGCACAGGCTACACCTTC.